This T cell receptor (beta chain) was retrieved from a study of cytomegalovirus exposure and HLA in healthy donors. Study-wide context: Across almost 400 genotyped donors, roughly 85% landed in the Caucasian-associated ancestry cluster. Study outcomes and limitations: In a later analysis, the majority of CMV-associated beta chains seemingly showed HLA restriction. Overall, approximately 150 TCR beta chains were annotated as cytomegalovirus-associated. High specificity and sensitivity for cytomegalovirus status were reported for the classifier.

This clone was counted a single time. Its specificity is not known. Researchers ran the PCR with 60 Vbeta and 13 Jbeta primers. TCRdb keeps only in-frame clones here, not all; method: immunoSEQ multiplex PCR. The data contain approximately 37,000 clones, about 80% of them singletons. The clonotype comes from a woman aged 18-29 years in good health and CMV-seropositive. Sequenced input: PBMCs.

The CDR3 reads CASSLYSGRGRRYEQYF. CDR3 coding DNA: TGTGCCAGCAGCTTATATAGTGGCAGGGGGCGTCGGTACGAGCAGTACTTC. The V gene is TRBV7-9, the J gene TRBJ2-7; TRBD1 agrees at 8 bases. V was clipped by 2 bases and J by 4 bases; unmatched bases: 13. This CDR3 has 17 amino acids. Germline V gives CDR1 SEHNR, CDR2 FQNEAQ (reference sequence). Using reference TRBV7-9 and TRBJ2-7 for the parts outside the CDR3, the full variable domain is DTGVSQNPRHKITKRGQNVTFRCDPISEHNRLYWYRQTLGQGPEFLTYFQNEAQLEKSRLLSDRFSAERPKGSFSTLEIQRTEQGDSAMYLCASSLYSGRGRRYEQYFGPGTRLTVT.